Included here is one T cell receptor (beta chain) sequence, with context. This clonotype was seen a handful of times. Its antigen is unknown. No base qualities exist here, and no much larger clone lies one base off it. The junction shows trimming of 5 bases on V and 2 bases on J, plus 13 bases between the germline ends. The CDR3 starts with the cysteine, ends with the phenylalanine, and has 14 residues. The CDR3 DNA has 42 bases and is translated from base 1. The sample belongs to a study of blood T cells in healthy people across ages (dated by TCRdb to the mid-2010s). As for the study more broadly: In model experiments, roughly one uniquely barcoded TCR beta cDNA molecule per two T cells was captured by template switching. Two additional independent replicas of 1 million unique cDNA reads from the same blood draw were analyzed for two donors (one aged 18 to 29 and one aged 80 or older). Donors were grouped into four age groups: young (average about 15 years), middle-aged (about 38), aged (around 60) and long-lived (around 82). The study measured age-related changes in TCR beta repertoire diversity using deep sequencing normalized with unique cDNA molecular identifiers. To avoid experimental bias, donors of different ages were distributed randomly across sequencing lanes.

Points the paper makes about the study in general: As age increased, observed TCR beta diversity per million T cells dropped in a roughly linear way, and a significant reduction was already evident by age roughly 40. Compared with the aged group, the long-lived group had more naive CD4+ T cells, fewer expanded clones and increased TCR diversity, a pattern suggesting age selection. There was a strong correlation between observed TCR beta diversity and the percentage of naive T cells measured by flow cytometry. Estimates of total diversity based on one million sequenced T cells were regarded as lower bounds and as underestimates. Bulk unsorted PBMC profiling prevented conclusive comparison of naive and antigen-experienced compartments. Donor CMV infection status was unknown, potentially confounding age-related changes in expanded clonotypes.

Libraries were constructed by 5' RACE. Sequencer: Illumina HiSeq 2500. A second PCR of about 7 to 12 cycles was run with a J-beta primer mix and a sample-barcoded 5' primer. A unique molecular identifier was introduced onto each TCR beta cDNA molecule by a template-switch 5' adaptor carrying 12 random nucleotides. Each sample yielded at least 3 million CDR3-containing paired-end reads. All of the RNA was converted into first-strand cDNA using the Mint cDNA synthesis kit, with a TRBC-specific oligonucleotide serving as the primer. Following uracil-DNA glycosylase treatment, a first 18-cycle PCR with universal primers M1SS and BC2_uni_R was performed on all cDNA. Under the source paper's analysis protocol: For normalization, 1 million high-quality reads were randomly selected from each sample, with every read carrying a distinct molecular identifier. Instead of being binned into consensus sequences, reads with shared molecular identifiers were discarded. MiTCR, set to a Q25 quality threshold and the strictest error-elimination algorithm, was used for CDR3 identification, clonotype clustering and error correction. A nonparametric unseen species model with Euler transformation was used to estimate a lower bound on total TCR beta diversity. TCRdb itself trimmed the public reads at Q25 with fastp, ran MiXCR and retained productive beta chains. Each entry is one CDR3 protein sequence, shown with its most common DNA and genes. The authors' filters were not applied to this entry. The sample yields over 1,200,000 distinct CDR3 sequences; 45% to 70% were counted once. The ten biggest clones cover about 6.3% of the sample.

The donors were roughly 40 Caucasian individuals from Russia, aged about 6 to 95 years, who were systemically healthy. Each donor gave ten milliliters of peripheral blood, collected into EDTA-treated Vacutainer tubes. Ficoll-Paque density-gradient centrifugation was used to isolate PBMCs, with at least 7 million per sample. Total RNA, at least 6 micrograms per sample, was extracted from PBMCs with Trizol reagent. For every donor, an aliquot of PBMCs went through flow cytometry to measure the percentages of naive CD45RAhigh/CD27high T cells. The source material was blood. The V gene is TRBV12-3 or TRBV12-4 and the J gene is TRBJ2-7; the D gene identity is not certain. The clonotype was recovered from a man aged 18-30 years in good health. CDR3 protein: CASSPAQVAYEQYF. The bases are TGTGCCAGCAGTCCTGCCCAGGTAGCCTACGAGCAGTACTTC.